The 19 T cell receptor beta chains below were found in one sample sequenced in a study of T cell responses to AZD1222 COVID-19 vaccine. TCRdb keeps only in-frame clones here, not all; method: immunoSEQ multiplex PCR. The repertoire has approximately 130,000 clones, approximately 93% of them found once; the top ten carry around 3.1%. The sample consisted of peripheral blood, taken on day 0 of AZD1222 vaccination. These receptors were obtained from an adult in good health.

The chain recombines TRBV28 with TRBJ1-2, with TRBD1 as a possible D gene (5 bases). CDR3 length: 13 residues. V lost 3 bases and J lost 7, with 12 bases in between. Germline CDR1 is MDHEN and CDR2 is SYDVKM. CDR3 in DNA: TGTGCCAGCAGTTTCGGACATGAGGGTGGCTACACCTTC. Residues: CASSFGHEGGYTF.

This clone was counted once. This rearrangement joins TRBV28 to TRBJ2-1, with 11 nucleotides matching TRBD2. After removal of 4 bases from V and 9 bases from J, the junction contained 11 bases not matched to a gene. CDR1 and CDR2 (germline): MDHEN, SYDVKM. The CDR3 length is 16 residues. The CDR3 loop reads CASSSPLAGVYSEQFF. The DNA for the CDR3 is TGTGCCAGCAGTTCCCCACTAGCGGGAGTTTATAGTGAGCAGTTCTTC.

With respect to this clone: An end of the junction differs from the germline gene, which may be a read error. The chain is built from TRBV4-2 and TRBJ1-2, with 7 bases lining up with TRBD1. The germline V gene encodes CDR1 LGHNA and CDR2 YNFKEQ. This CDR3 spans 15 amino acids. CDR3 residues: CASSPPRVLAGGFAF. The CDR3 DNA sequence: TGTGCCAGCAGCCCCCCCCGGGTCCTGGCAGGGGGATTTGCCTTC.

The chain is built from TRBV18 and TRBJ2-1; either TRBD1 or TRBD2 may supply D (5 bases each). The CDR3 length is 12 residues. V lost 4 bases and J lost 15, with 16 bases in between. Germline loops: CDR1 KGHSH, CDR2 LQKENI. CDR3 bases: TGTGCCAGCTCACAAGGGACGCGAGGGGCGTTCTTC. This codes for CASSQGTRGAFF.

The rearrangement joins TRBV28 to TRBJ2-5; 10 nucleotides match TRBD2. J gave up 5 bases and V 7 bases, and 10 bases lay outside the gene matches. The CDR3 loop spans 15 amino acids. The germline V gene encodes CDR1 MDHEN and CDR2 SYDVKM. CDR3 sequence reads: CASTSTSGLRETQYF. DNA of the CDR3: TGTGCCAGCACCTCGACTAGCGGGTTGCGGGAGACCCAGTACTTC.

The chain has TRBV5-6 and TRBJ1-5; D is unresolved. This CDR3 is 14 amino acids long. Trimming cost V 1 base and J 6 bases, with 11 bases left between them. Germline V lookup: CDR1 SGHDT, CDR2 YYEEEE. CDR3 in DNA: TGTGCCAGCAGCTTGATAGGGTCAAGTCAGCCCCAGCATTTT. Protein product: CASSLIGSSQPQHF.

The rearrangement links TRBV19 to TRBJ1-5; no clear D. The CDR3 loop spans 15 amino acids. Germline V gene sequence: CDR1 LNHDA, CDR2 SQIVND (reference sequence). Trimming took 3 bases from V and 0 from J, leaving 9 bases between them. CDR3 amino acids: CASSIGRSSNQPQHF. The CDR3 region has the DNA TGTGCCAGTAGTATCGGTAGGTCTAGCAATCAGCCCCAGCATTTT.

The chain couples TRBV18 to TRBJ1-5, with a weak D call TRBD1 (5 bases). Germline CDR1 and CDR2: KGHSH and LQKENI. The CDR3 consists of 13 residues. V was clipped by 2 bases and J by 5 bases, with 7 bases between them. DNA for the CDR3: TGTGCCAGCTCACCAGGGGGAGATCAGCCCCAGCATTTT. Translated: CASSPGGDQPQHF.

The rearrangement joins TRBV5-5 to TRBJ2-7; weak D call: TRBD1 (6 bases). Trimming pared 4 bases from V and 2 bases from J, leaving 13 bases between. This CDR3 is built from 14 residues. CDR1 is SGHKS and CDR2 is YYEKEE in the germline V gene (reference sequence). CDR3 protein: CASSDRQAPYEQYF. DNA for the CDR3: TGTGCCAGCAGCGACAGACAGGCCCCCTACGAGCAGTACTTC.

The chain uses TRBV5-1 and TRBJ2-1; no definite D call. V lost 0 bases, J lost 1 base, and 8 bases lay in between. This CDR3 has 15 residues. CDR1 SGHRS and CDR2 YFSETQ come from the germline V gene. CDR3 region: CASSLAPGSYNEQFF. In DNA form, the CDR3 reads TGCGCCAGCAGCTTGGCTCCGGGTTCCTACAATGAGCAGTTCTTC. Full variable domain (rest looked up from reference TRBV5-1 and TRBJ2-1): KAGVTQTPRYLIKTRGQQVTLSCSPISGHRSVSWYQQTPGQGLQFLFEYFSETQRNKGNFPGRFSGRQFSNSRSEMNVSTLELGDSALYLCASSLAPGSYNEQFFGPGTRLTVL.

J is TRBJ2-7 and V is TRBV28, with 9 bases that match TRBD1. Germline CDR1 MDHEN, CDR2 SYDVKM. The CDR3 has 14 amino acids. V was clipped by 5 bases and J by 1 base; unmatched bases: 3. The DNA for the CDR3 is TGTGCCAGCAGTCCGGGACAGGGTTCCTACGAGCAGTACTTC. It codes for CASSPGQGSYEQYF.

The CDR3 reads CASSDDSQETQYF. Here the CDR3 DNA reads TGTGCCAGTAGCGATGACAGCCAAGAGACCCAGTACTTC. The chain has TRBV19 and TRBJ2-5; tentatively, D is TRBD1 (5 bases). The CDR3 contains 13 residues. Deletions cut 6 bases from V and 1 base from J, with 9 bases between. The germline CDR1 and CDR2 sequences are LNHDA and SQIVND (reference sequence).

The CDR3 protein is CASSLEASAYTDTQYF. CDR3 DNA: TGCGCCAGCAGCTTAGAGGCTAGCGCGTACACAGATACGCAGTATTTT. The rearrangement links TRBV5-1 to TRBJ2-3; possible D gene TRBD2, 6 bases. Trimming removed 2 bases from V and 2 bases from J, with 15 bases in between. The CDR3 loop spans 16 amino acids. CDR1 is SGHRS, CDR2 YFSETQ, per germline.

CDR3 residues: CASTPRGAGNTIYF. The CDR3 nucleotides read TGTGCCAGCACCCCTCGGGGCGCTGGAAACACCATATATTTT. The chain couples TRBV6-6 to TRBJ1-3; the D gene is possibly TRBD1 (5 bases). Germline assignment: CDR1 MNHNY and CDR2 SVGAGI (reference sequence). Trimming stripped 7 bases from V and 2 bases from J, with 12 bases between. This CDR3 region has 14 residues.

J is TRBJ1-3 and V is TRBV9, with D uncertain. V shed 5 bases and J shed 0 bases, with 6 bases lying between them. Looked up from germline, CDR1 is SGDLS and CDR2 is YYNGEE. The CDR3 runs to 13 residues. CDR3 sequence reads: CASRDISGNTIYF. The CDR3 bases are TGTGCCAGCAGAGACATCTCTGGAAACACCATATATTTT. The full variable domain, its missing parts supplied by reference TRBV9 and TRBJ1-3, is DSGVTQTPKHLITATGQRVTLRCSPRSGDLSVYWYQQSLDQGLQFLIQYYNGEERAKGNILERFSAQQFPDLHSELNLSSLELGDSALYFCASRDISGNTIYFGEGSWLTVV.

The chain couples TRBV7-3 to TRBJ2-3, with unresolved D. The germline V and J ends were trimmed by 4 bases and 4 bases, with 9 bases remaining between them. Germline CDR1 is SGHTA and CDR2 is FQGTGA. The CDR3 runs to 13 residues. The CDR3 nucleotides read TGTGCCAGCAGCTCTGGACGGGCAGATACGCAGTATTTT. The encoded protein is CASSSGRADTQYF.

This sequence joins TRBV10-3 and TRBJ2-3; TRBD2 might be the D (6 bases). The CDR3 extends over 20 amino acids. Germline assignment: CDR1 ENHRY and CDR2 SYGVKD. Trimming pared 0 bases from V and 4 bases from J, leaving 26 bases between. Here the CDR3 DNA reads TGTGCCATCAGTGAGTCGCTTCCGAGGAGGGGAACTGCGAACCCAGATACGCAGTATTTT. Protein product: CAISESLPRRGTANPDTQYF.

V and J are TRBV13 and TRBJ1-1, with D hard to call. Looked up from germline, CDR1 is PRHDT and CDR2 is FYEKMQ (reference sequence). The length of the CDR3 is 15 residues. V was pared by 1 base and J by 4 bases, with 13 bases between. The CDR3 sequence: CASSLDSGFLTEAFF. The CDR3 coding sequence is TGTGCCAGCAGCTTAGATTCCGGGTTTCTCACTGAAGCTTTCTTT.

This clone has only one observation. The chain carries TRBV2 and TRBJ1-5; 8 bases are a match to TRBD1. V dropped 4 bases and J dropped 2; count of bases not matched to a gene: 1. This CDR3 is 14 amino acids long. The germline CDR1 and CDR2 sequences are SNHLY and FYNNEI. The CDR3 nucleotides read TGTGCCAGCAGTGGGACAGGGCGCAATCAGCCCCAGCATTTT. It yields the protein CASSGTGRNQPQHF.